This passage covers 26 T cell receptor beta chains from one sample sequenced in a study of cytomegalovirus exposure and HLA in healthy donors. TCRdb's copy holds only in-frame clones and misses some; the assay was immunoSEQ multiplex PCR. The data contain 85,000 to 130,000 clones, around 90% of them seen just once; the ten biggest clones take up more than 1.5%. Source material: PBMCs. The receptors were sampled from a woman under 30 in good health and CMV-seropositive.

The J gene is TRBJ2-6, the V gene TRBV19, with TRBD1 matching over 10 bases. The CDR3 has 21 amino acids. The junction had 19 bases not matched to a gene; V was cut back by 6 bases and J by 2 bases. Germline V gene data show CDR1 as LNHDA and CDR2 as SQIVND (reference sequence). The CDR3 sequence is CASSSLTGGETRRAGANVLTF. Written as DNA, the CDR3 is TGTGCCAGTAGCTCCCTGACAGGGGGCGAAACCAGAAGAGCTGGGGCCAACGTCCTGACTTTC.

The rearrangement links TRBV5-1 to TRBJ2-1; TRBD2 is a possible D gene (6 bases). V was pared by 0 bases and J by 9 bases, with 7 bases between. Germline V CDR1 and CDR2: SGHRS, YFSETQ. The CDR3 is 12 amino acids. Written as DNA, the CDR3 is TGCGCCAGCAGCTTGGTGGGGGGTGAGCAGTTCTTC. Residues: CASSLVGGEQFF.

The chain combines TRBV29-1 with TRBJ2-6; D may be TRBD1 (5 bases). V was shortened by 4 bases and J by 2 bases, with 9 bases between the two germline ends. Germline V gene lookup returns CDR1 SQVTM and CDR2 ANQGSEA. CDR3 length: 14 amino acids. CDR3 in DNA: TGCAGCGTTGGTGGCAGGGCTGGGGCCAACGTCCTGACTTTC. Its protein is CSVGGRAGANVLTF.

The chain carries TRBV11-2 and TRBJ2-5, with 8 bases aligning to TRBD2. Germline assignment: CDR1 SGHAT and CDR2 FQNNGV. With 0 bases clipped from V and 4 bases from J, the junction kept 7 bases outside the gene matches. The CDR3 length is 16 residues. The CDR3 loop reads CASSLEAGLVGETQYF. Here the CDR3 DNA reads TGTGCCAGCAGCTTAGAGGCGGGACTAGTCGGAGAGACCCAGTACTTC.

The chain recombines TRBV28 with TRBJ2-2; D is possibly TRBD1 (6 bases). The CDR3 consists of 15 residues. The ends were cut back, 5 bases at V and 6 bases at J, with 16 bases in the middle. Germline V lookup: CDR1 MDHEN, CDR2 SYDVKM. In DNA, the CDR3 is TGTGCCAGCAGTGCTGCCGGGACACGGGCCGGGGAGCTGTTTTTT. Its protein is CASSAAGTRAGELFF.

The J gene is TRBJ1-6, the V gene TRBV16; D is perhaps TRBD1 (5 bases). There are 16 residues in the CDR3. Germline lookup yields CDR1 KGHSY and CDR2 FQNENV. Trimming shortened V by 2 bases and J by 7 bases, and 15 bases separated the two germline ends. CDR3 sequence (DNA): TGTGCCAGCAGCCAACTAGGTGGCGGGGGGAATTCACCCCTCCACTTT. This gives the protein CASSQLGGGGNSPLHF.

V gene TRBV28 combines with J gene TRBJ1-2; D gene uncertain. Germline V gene lookup returns CDR1 MDHEN and CDR2 SYDVKM. V was cut by 3 bases and J by 1 base, with 6 bases left in between. The CDR3 length is 13 residues. The CDR3, as DNA: TGTGCCAGCAGTTTCCCCCTTAACTATGGCTACACCTTC. Its translation: CASSFPLNYGYTF.

The chain combines TRBV29-1 with TRBJ2-1; D gene unclear. The germline CDR1 and CDR2 sequences are SQVTM and ANQGSEA. V was clipped by 0 bases and J by 4 bases, with 13 bases between them. The CDR3 sequence is 15 residues long. CDR3 loop: CSVEDIAPGYNEQFF. In nucleotides, the CDR3 is TGCAGCGTTGAAGATATAGCTCCCGGATACAATGAGCAGTTCTTC.

The chain recombines TRBV7-2 with TRBJ1-5; D possibly corresponds to TRBD1 (5 bases). Trimming shortened V by 1 base and J by 0 bases, and 13 bases separated the two germline ends. The CDR3 extends over 17 amino acids. Germline CDR1 reads SGHTA; CDR2 reads FQGNSA. In nucleotides, the CDR3 is TGTGCCAGCAGCTTAGTGCCGGGGGGTTATAGCAATCAGCCCCAGCATTTT. Protein product: CASSLVPGGYSNQPQHF.

The genes are TRBV19 and TRBJ2-5; 8 bases match TRBD1. CDR3 length equals 16 residues. Germline lookup yields CDR1 LNHDA and CDR2 SQIVND (reference sequence). With V trimmed by 8 bases and J by 4 bases, 15 bases remained unmatched. The CDR3 bases are TGTGCCAGTTCTCCTCTACTAGACAGGGGCGGAGAGACCCAGTACTTC. It translates to CASSPLLDRGGETQYF. Full variable domain (rest looked up from reference TRBV19 and TRBJ2-5): DGGITQSPKYLFRKEGQNVTLSCEQNLNHDAMYWYRQDPGQGLRLIYYSQIVNDFQKGDIAEGYSVSREKKESFPLTVTSAQKNPTAFYLCASSPLLDRGGETQYFGPGTRLLVL.

This clone was counted a few times. This chain links TRBV4-3 with TRBJ1-4; D remains ambiguous. The CDR3 has 14 residues. Germline lookup yields CDR1 LGHNA and CDR2 YSLEER. Trimming cost V 1 base and J 14 bases, with 17 bases left between them. The CDR3 bases are TGCGCCAGCAGCCAAGCCCAGGAACCCGTTGGGCTGTTTTTT. Residues: CASSQAQEPVGLFF.

The chain employs TRBV5-1 and TRBJ2-7; 8 nucleotides agree with TRBD1. Per the germline V gene, CDR1 is SGHRS and CDR2 is YFSETQ. Trimming cost V 4 bases and J 3 bases; bases outside gene matches: 9. The CDR3 loop spans 15 amino acids. CDR3 DNA: TGCGCCAGCAGCGCCACAGGGGGTGAATTCTACGAGCAGTACGTC. This gives the protein CASSATGGEFYEQYV.

The chain recombines TRBV6-5 with TRBJ2-7; 8 bases match TRBD1. The CDR3 spans 15 residues. Germline values: CDR1 MNHEY, CDR2 SVGAGI. The J segment lost 6 bases and the V segment lost 0 bases, leaving 7 bases of the junction unmatched. Here the CDR3 DNA reads TGTGCCAGCAGTTACTCGAGTCAGGGGGCCGGCGAGCAGTACTTC. Protein sequence: CASSYSSQGAGEQYF.

The rearrangement uses TRBV27 and TRBJ1-5; a weak D match, TRBD1 (6 bases). Trimming took 7 bases from V and 0 from J, leaving 13 bases between them. The V gene's germline CDR1 is MNHEY and CDR2 SMNVEV (reference sequence). The CDR3 sequence is 15 residues long. DNA of the CDR3: TGTGCCAGCAACAGGGACATAGTTAGCAATCAGCCCCAGCATTTT. This translates into CASNRDIVSNQPQHF.

The gene calls are TRBV4-1 and TRBJ2-5, with 10 bases aligning to TRBD2. V lost 1 base and J lost 1; bases outside the gene matches: 6. Germline V lookup: CDR1 MGHRA, CDR2 YSYEKL. The CDR3 spans 17 residues. CDR3 coding DNA: TGCGCCAGCAGCCAAGGGCCAGCGGGGGGGGCCCAAGAGACCCAGTACTTC. Translated: CASSQGPAGGAQETQYF.

V is TRBV10-3 and J is TRBJ1-1, with D unresolved. This CDR3 is 15 amino acids long. The V gene lost 2 bases and the J gene lost 0 bases, with 10 bases spanning the gap. Germline V gives CDR1 ENHRY, CDR2 SYGVKD. CDR3 in amino acids: CAISEGPFMNTEAFF. CDR3 DNA sequence: TGTGCCATCAGTGAGGGGCCGTTTATGAACACTGAAGCTTTCTTT.

The gene calls are TRBV29-1 and TRBJ1-1; the D gene is possibly TRBD1 (5 bases). The germline gives CDR1 SQVTM, CDR2 ANQGSEA. This CDR3 region has 15 residues. V lost 4 bases, J lost 1 base, and 16 bases lay in between. The CDR3 coding sequence is TGCAGCGTTGTATCACCAGGGTGGCGGAACACTGAAGCTTTCTTT. It translates to CSVVSPGWRNTEAFF.

The chain links TRBV19 to TRBJ2-1; 10 nucleotides match TRBD1. The CDR3 contains 16 residues. V trimming: 6 bases; J trimming: 5 bases; junction bases outside the gene matches: 10. Germline V lookup: CDR1 LNHDA, CDR2 SQIVND (reference sequence). CDR3 DNA sequence: TGTGCCAGTAGCGATCCCGACAGGGGGCAAGACAATGAGCAGTTCTTC. This encodes CASSDPDRGQDNEQFF.

CDR3 nucleotides: TGTGCCAGCATCCAGAACCACTCTGGAAACACCATATATTTT. Translation: CASIQNHSGNTIYF. The genes are TRBV6-6 and TRBJ1-3; D not resolved. The CDR3 has 14 residues. V was pared by 7 bases and J by 0 bases, with 10 bases between. Germline V gives CDR1 MNHNY, CDR2 SVGAGI (reference sequence).

The chain links TRBV19 to TRBJ1-1, with D unresolved. CDR3 length: 13 residues. Trimming left V 4 bases short and J 2 bases short, with 8 bases between. CDR1 and CDR2 (germline): LNHDA, SQIVND (reference sequence). CDR3 nucleotides: TGTGCCAGTAGTAGGCAGGTTAACACTGAAGCTTTCTTT. Translation gives CASSRQVNTEAFF.

The chain is built from TRBV4-1 and TRBJ1-1; 8 bases agree with TRBD1. V shed 0 bases, J shed 8 bases, and the junction held 5 bases outside the gene matches. The CDR3 length is 14 residues. Per the germline V gene, CDR1 is MGHRA and CDR2 is YSYEKL. CDR3: CASSQDQGAREAFF. CDR3 in DNA: TGCGCCAGCAGCCAAGATCAGGGGGCCAGGGAAGCTTTCTTT.

This chain joins TRBV4-3 and TRBJ1-5; D perhaps matches TRBD1 (6 bases). Trimming cost V 4 bases and J 7 bases, with 17 bases left between them. Germline loops: CDR1 LGHNA, CDR2 YSLEER. This CDR3 region has 15 residues. The CDR3 DNA follows: TGCGCCAGCAGCCCTATCAGGGGAGCAGGGCAGCCCCAGCATTTT. Translated, it gives CASSPIRGAGQPQHF.

There are a few counts of this clone. The chain couples TRBV9 to TRBJ1-2; 11 bases map to TRBD1. The CDR3 loop spans 15 amino acids. Germline V lookup: CDR1 SGDLS, CDR2 YYNGEE. V lost 2 bases to trimming and J lost 3 bases; unmatched junction nucleotides: 3. CDR3 nucleotides: TGTGCCAGCAGCGTTAGGACAGGGGGCGACTATGGCTACACCTTC. Protein product: CASSVRTGGDYGYTF.

The rearrangement uses TRBV29-1 and TRBJ2-5; 8 bases map to TRBD2. Germline lookup yields CDR1 SQVTM and CDR2 ANQGSEA. V lost 7 bases, J lost 4 bases, and 11 bases stayed unmatched. The CDR3 has 14 residues. CDR3 loop: CSGGLVRFPETQYF. The CDR3, as DNA: TGCAGCGGGGGACTAGTTCGGTTTCCAGAGACCCAGTACTTC.

This chain uses TRBV6-5 with TRBJ1-2; possibly TRBD1 for D (5 bases). CDR3 size: 15 residues. Germline CDR1 MNHEY, CDR2 SVGAGI. V was trimmed by 6 bases and J by 1 base, leaving 15 bases between them. CDR3 in DNA: TGTGCCAGCAGATCTGGGGCCGGCTATAACTATGGCTACACCTTC. It codes for CASRSGAGYNYGYTF.

About this clone: One end of the junction is discordant with germline, which a read error may explain. The chain has TRBV6-1 and TRBJ1-5; TRBD1 is a possible D gene (6 bases). The CDR3 sequence is 12 residues long. Looked up from germline, CDR1 is MNHNS and CDR2 is SASEGT. CDR3 protein: CASSEAGTHLRF. The CDR3 DNA reads TGTGCCAGCAGTGAAGCGGGGACACACCTACGTTTT.